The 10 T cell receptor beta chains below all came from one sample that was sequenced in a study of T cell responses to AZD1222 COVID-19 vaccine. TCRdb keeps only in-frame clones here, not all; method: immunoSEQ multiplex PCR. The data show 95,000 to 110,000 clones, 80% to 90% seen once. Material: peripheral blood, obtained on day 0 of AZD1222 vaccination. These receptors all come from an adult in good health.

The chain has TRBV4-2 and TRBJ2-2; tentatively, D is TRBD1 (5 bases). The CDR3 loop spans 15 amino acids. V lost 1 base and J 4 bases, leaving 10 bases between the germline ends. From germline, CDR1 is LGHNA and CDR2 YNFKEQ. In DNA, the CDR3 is TGTGCCAGCAGCCAAGCCAGGGCGCCCACCGGGGAGCTGTTTTTT. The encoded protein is CASSQARAPTGELFF.

The CDR3 region has the DNA TGTGCCAGCGCGATTAGGGGTAATACTTCACCCCTCCACTTT. Its translation is CASAIRGNTSPLHF. The chain recombines TRBV5-8 with TRBJ1-6; possibly TRBD1 for D (5 bases). Between the trimmed V and J ends, which lost 7 bases and 9 bases, there was a span of 17 bases. CDR3 length: 14 residues. In germline, CDR1 is SGHTS, CDR2 YDEGEE.

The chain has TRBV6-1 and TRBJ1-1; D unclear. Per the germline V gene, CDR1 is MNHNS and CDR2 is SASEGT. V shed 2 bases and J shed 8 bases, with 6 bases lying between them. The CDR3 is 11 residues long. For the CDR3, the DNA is TGTGCCAGCAGTGAAATTATGGAAGCTTTCTTT. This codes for CASSEIMEAFF.

The chain's CDR3 is CATSRDGRPQETQYF. Here the CDR3 DNA reads TGTGCCACCAGCAGAGATGGGAGGCCTCAAGAGACCCAGTACTTC. The rearrangement uses TRBV15 and TRBJ2-5, with D perhaps TRBD2 (6 bases). CDR1 LNHNV and CDR2 YYDKDF come from the germline V gene (reference sequence). V lost 0 bases and J 2 bases, leaving 10 bases between the germline ends. The CDR3 has 15 amino acids.

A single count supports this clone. CDR3 in amino acids: CASSWGLESTDTQYF. The CDR3 DNA is TGTGCCAGCAGCTGGGGGTTGGAGAGCACAGATACGCAGTATTTT. The rearrangement links TRBV6-5 to TRBJ2-3; tentatively, D is TRBD1 or TRBD2 (5 bases each). V lost 6 bases and J lost 0, with 13 bases in between. The CDR3 has 15 residues. Germline V gene sequence: CDR1 MNHEY, CDR2 SVGAGI.

CDR3 region: CASSVEFRASNEQFF. In nucleotides, the CDR3 is TGTGCCAGCAGCGTTGAGTTCCGGGCCTCAAATGAGCAGTTCTTC. The rearrangement joins TRBV9 to TRBJ2-1; no firm D call. Trimming left V 2 bases short and J 7 bases short, with 16 bases between. This CDR3 contains 15 residues. The germline gives CDR1 SGDLS, CDR2 YYNGEE.

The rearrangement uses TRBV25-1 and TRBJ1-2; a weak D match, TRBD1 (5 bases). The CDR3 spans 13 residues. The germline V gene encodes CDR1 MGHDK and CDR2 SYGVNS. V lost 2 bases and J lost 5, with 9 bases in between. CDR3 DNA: TGTGCCAGCAGTGAACAGGGTTCGTATGGCTACACCTTC. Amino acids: CASSEQGSYGYTF.

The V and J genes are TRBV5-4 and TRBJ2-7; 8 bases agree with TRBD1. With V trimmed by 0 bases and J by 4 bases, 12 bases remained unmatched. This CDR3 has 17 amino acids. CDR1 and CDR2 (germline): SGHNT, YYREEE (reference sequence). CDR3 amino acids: CASSLDTVRTGWYEQYF. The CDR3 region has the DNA TGTGCCAGCAGCTTGGATACGGTTCGGACAGGGTGGTACGAGCAGTACTTC.

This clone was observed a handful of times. CDR3 DNA sequence: TGCGCCAGCACCCAAGGGGGTCAGCCCCAGCATTTT. It yields the protein CASTQGGQPQHF. J is TRBJ1-5 and V is TRBV23-1; D may be TRBD1 (6 bases). TRBV23-1 is classed as an ORF, of uncertain function. The CDR3 length is 12 residues. Trimming stripped 7 bases from V and 6 bases from J, with 10 bases between.

CDR3 amino acids: CASRRFQRDYTGELFF. CDR3 in DNA: TGCGCCAGCAGACGATTCCAGCGGGACTACACCGGGGAGCTGTTTTTT. The V call is TRBV23-1, the J call TRBJ2-2, with 7 bases matching TRBD2. TRBV23-1 is placed among ORFs of uncertain function. The CDR3 is made up of 16 amino acids. Germline trimming cut 6 bases from V and 3 bases from J; bases unmatched to any gene: 10.